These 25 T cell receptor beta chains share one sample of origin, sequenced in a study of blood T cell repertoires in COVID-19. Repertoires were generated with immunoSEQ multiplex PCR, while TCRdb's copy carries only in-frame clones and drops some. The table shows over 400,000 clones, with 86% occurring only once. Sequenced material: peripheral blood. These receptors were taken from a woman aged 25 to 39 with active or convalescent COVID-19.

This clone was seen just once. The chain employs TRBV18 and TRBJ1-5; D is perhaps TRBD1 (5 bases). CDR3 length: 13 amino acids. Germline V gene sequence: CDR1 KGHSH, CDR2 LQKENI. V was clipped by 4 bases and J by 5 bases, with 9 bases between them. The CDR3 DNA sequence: TGTGCCAGCTCACGGAAAGGGGATCAGCCCCAGCATTTT. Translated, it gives CASSRKGDQPQHF.

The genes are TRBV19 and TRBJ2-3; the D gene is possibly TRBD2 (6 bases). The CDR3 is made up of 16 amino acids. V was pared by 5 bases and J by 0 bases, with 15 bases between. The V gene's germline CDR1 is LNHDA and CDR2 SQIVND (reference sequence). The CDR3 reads CASSPTGTWSTDTQYF. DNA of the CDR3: TGTGCCAGTAGTCCGACCGGGACTTGGAGCACAGATACGCAGTATTTT.

CDR3 residues: CASSLGSTGVGYTF. Here the CDR3 DNA reads TGTGCCAGCAGCTTAGGTTCTACAGGGGTAGGCTACACCTTC. The rearrangement joins TRBV7-8 to TRBJ1-2, with TRBD1 matching over 7 bases. The V gene's germline CDR1 is SGHVS and CDR2 FQNEAQ. V shed 1 base, J shed 8 bases, and the junction held 7 bases outside the gene matches. CDR3 length: 14 residues.

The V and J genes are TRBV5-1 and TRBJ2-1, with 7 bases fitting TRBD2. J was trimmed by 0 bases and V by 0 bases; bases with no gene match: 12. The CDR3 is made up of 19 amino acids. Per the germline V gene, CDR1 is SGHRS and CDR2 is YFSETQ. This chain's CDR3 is CASSLVHAASGSSYNEQFF. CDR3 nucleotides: TGCGCCAGCAGCTTGGTACATGCGGCTAGCGGTAGCTCCTACAATGAGCAGTTCTTC.

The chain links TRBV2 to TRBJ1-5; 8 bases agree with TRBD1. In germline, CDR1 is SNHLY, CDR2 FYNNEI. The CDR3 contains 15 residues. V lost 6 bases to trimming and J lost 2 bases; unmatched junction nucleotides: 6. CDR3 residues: CASSRQGKGNQPQHF. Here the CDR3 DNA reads TGTGCCAGCAGCCGACAGGGGAAGGGCAATCAGCCCCAGCATTTT.

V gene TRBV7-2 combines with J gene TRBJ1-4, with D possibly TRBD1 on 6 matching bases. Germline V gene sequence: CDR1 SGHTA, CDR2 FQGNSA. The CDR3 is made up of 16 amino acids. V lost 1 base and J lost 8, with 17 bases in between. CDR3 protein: CASSLVGAGAGEKLFF. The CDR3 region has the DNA TGTGCCAGCAGCTTAGTGGGGGCGGGGGCTGGCGAAAAACTGTTTTTT.

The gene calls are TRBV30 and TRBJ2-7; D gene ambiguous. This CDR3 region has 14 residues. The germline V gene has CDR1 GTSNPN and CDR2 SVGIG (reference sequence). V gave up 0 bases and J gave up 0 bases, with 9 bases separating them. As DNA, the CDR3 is TGTGCCTGGAGTGTACGGCGGAGCTCCTACGAGCAGTACTTC. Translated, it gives CAWSVRRSSYEQYF.

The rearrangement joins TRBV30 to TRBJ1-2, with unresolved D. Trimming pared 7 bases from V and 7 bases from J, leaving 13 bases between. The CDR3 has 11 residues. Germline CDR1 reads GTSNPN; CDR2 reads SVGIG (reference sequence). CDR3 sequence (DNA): TGTGCCTACGAGGAAATAGGTGGCTACACCTTC. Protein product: CAYEEIGGYTF.

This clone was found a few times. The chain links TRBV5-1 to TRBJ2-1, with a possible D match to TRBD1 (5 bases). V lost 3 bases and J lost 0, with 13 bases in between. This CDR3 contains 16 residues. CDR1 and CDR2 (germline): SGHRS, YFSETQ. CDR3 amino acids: CASSSTKGLSYNEQFF. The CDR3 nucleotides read TGCGCCAGCAGCTCCACGAAGGGGCTCTCCTACAATGAGCAGTTCTTC.

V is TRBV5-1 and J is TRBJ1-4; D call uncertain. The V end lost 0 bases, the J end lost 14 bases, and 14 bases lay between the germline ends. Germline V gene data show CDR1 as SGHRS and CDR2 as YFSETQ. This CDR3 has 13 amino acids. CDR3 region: CASSLAGVSGLFF. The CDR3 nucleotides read TGCGCCAGCAGCTTGGCCGGGGTTTCTGGGCTGTTTTTT. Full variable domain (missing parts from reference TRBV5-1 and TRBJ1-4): KAGVTQTPRYLIKTRGQQVTLSCSPISGHRSVSWYQQTPGQGLQFLFEYFSETQRNKGNFPGRFSGRQFSNSRSEMNVSTLELGDSALYLCASSLAGVSGLFFGSGTQLSVL.

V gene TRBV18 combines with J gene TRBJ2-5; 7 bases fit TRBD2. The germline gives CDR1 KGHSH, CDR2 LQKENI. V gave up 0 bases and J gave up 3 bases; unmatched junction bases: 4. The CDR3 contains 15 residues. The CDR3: CASSPPRGNEETQYF. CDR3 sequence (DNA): TGTGCCAGCTCACCACCGCGGGGGAACGAAGAGACCCAGTACTTC.

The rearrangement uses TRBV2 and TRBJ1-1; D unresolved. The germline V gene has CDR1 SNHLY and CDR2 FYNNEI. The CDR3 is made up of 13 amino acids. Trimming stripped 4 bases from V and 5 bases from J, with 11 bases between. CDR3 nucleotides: TGTGCCAGCAGTGGCTTTGAGGGAACTGAAGCTTTCTTT. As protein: CASSGFEGTEAFF. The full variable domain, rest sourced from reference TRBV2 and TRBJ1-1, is EPEVTQTPSHQVTQMGQEVILRCVPISNHLYFYWYRQILGQKVEFLVSFYNNEISEKSEIFDDQFSVERPDGSNFTLKIRSTKLEDSAMYFCASSGFEGTEAFFGQGTRLTVV.

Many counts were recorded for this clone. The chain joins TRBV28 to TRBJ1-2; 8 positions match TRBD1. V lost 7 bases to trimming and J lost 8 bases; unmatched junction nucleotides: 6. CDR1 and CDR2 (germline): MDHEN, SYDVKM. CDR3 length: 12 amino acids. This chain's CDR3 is CASNGQGAGYTF. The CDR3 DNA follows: TGTGCCAGCAACGGACAGGGTGCGGGCTACACCTTC.

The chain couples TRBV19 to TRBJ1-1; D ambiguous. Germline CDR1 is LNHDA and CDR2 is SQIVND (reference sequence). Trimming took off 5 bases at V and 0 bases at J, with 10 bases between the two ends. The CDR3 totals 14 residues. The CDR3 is CASSSREMNTEAFF. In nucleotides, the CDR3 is TGTGCCAGTAGTTCCCGAGAGATGAACACTGAAGCTTTCTTT.

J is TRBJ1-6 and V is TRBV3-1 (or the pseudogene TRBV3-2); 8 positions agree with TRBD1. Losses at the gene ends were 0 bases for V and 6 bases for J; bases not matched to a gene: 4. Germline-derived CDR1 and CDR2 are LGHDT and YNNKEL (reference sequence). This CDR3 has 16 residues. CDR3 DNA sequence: TGTGCCAGCAGCCAAGAGGGACAGGCTATTAATTCACCCCTCCACTTT. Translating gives CASSQEGQAINSPLHF.

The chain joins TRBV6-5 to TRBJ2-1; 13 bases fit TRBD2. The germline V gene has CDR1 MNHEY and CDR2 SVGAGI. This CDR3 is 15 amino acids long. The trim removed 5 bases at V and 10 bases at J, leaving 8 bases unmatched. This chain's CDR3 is CASSQLAGGVNEQFF. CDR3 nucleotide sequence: TGTGCCAGCAGTCAACTAGCGGGAGGGGTTAACGAGCAGTTCTTC.

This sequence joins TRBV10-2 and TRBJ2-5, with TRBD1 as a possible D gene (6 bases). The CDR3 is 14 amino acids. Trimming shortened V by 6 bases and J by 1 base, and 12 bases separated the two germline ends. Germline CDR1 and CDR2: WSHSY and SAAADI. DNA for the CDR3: TGCGCCAGCAGCCAACAGGGATTCCAAGAGACCCAGTACTTC. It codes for CASSQQGFQETQYF.

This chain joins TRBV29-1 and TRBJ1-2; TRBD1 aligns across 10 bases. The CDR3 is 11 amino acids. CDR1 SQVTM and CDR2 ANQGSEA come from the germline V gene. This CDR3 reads CGGTGENGYTF. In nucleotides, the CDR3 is TGCGGTGGGACAGGGGAGAATGGCTACACCTTC.

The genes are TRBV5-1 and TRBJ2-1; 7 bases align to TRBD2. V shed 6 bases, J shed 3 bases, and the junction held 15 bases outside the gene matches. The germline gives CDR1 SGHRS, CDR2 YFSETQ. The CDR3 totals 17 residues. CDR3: CASTRGWRETFYNEQFF. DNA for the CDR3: TGCGCCAGCACGCGGGGTTGGCGGGAGACTTTCTACAATGAGCAGTTCTTC. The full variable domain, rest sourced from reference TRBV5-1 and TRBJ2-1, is KAGVTQTPRYLIKTRGQQVTLSCSPISGHRSVSWYQQTPGQGLQFLFEYFSETQRNKGNFPGRFSGRQFSNSRSEMNVSTLELGDSALYLCASTRGWRETFYNEQFFGPGTRLTVL.

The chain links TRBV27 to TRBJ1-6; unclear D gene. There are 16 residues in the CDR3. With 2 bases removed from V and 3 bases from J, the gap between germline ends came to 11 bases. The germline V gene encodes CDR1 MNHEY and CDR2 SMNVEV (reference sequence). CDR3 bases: TGTGCCAGCAGTTTAACCCCGGGGATCTATAATTCACCCCTCCACTTT. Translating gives CASSLTPGIYNSPLHF.

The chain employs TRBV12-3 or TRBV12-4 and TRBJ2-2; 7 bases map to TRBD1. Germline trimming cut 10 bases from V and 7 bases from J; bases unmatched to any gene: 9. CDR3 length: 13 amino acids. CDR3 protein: CATWATGRGELFF. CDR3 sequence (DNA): TGTGCCACCTGGGCGACAGGGCGCGGGGAGCTGTTTTTT.

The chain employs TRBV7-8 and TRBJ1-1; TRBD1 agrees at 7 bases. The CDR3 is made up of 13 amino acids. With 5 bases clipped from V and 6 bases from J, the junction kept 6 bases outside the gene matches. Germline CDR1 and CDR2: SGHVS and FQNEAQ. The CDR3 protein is CASSTDRVAEAFF. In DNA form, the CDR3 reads TGTGCCAGCAGCACCGACAGGGTGGCTGAAGCTTTCTTT.

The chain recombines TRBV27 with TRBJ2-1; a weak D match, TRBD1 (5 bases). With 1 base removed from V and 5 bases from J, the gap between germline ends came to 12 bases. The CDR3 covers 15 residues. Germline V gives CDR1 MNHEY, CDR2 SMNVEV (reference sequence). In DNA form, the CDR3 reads TGTGCCAGCAGTTTATTTTCAGGGATGAACAATGAGCAGTTCTTC. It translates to CASSLFSGMNNEQFF.

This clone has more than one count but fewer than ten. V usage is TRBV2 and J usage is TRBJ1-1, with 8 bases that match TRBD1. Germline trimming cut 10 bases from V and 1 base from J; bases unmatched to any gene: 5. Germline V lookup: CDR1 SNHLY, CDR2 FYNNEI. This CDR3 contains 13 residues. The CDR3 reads CATRTGTNTEAFF. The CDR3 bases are TGTGCCACCAGGACAGGGACGAACACTGAAGCTTTCTTT.

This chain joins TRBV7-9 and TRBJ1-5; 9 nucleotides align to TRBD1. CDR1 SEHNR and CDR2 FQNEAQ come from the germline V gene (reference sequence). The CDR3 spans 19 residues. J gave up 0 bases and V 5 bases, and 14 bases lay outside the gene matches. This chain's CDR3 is CASSPGQGSLGNSNQPQHF. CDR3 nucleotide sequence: TGTGCCAGCAGCCCGGGACAGGGCTCCCTGGGGAATAGCAATCAGCCCCAGCATTTT.